The rows below give T cell receptor beta chains drawn from one sample of a study of blood T cell repertoires in COVID-19. Using immunoSEQ multiplex PCR, the repertoire was profiled, and TCRdb retains in-frame clones only, with some absent. The sample includes approximately 210,000 clones, about 90% seen only once; the top ten take under 1.5%. Input material: peripheral blood. All receptors derive from a man younger than 40 with acute or convalescent COVID-19. CDR3s include the opening cysteine and the closing phenylalanine or tryptophan. The order of the fields is D gene, V gene, clone size, J gene, CDR3 protein, CDR3 DNA. The D gene is left open where the match is weak. Size values are once, few and many counts, or a class for expanded clones, and some rows have none.

NA,TRBV7-8,NA,TRBJ2-7,CASSQYSYEQYF,TGTGCCAGCAGCCAATACTCCTACGAGCAGTACTTC
NA,TRBV28,NA,TRBJ2-1,CAADGGPVYNEQFF,TGTGCCGCTGACGGAGGGCCCGTCTACAATGAGCAGTTCTTC
TRBD1,TRBV29-1,NA,TRBJ1-5,CSAGQGNQPQHF,TGCAGCGCAGGACAGGGTAATCAGCCCCAGCATTTT
TRBD2,TRBV7-9,NA,TRBJ2-6,CASSGGAGGPGGANVLTF,TGTGCCAGCAGTGGAGGAGCGGGAGGCCCGGGGGGGGCCAACGTCCTGACTTTC
NA,TRBV18,NA,TRBJ1-2,CASSPYDSPNYGYTF,TGTGCCAGCTCACCCTACGACAGTCCTAACTATGGCTACACCTTC
NA,TRBV6-5,NA,TRBJ1-6,CASQPGTGWNSPLHF,TGTGCCAGCCAACCCGGAACAGGGTGGAATTCACCCCTCCACTTT
NA,TRBV10-1,NA,TRBJ2-5,CASSDWTEETQYF,TGCGCCAGCAGTGACTGGACAGAAGAGACCCAGTACTTC
TRBD1,TRBV6-6,NA,TRBJ2-1,CASEGTAYNEQFF,TGTGCCAGCGAGGGGACAGCCTACAATGAGCAGTTCTTC
NA,TRBV19,NA,TRBJ2-3,CASSYRGDTQYF,TGTGCCAGTAGTTATCGGGGGGATACGCAGTATTTT
NA,TRBV6-5,NA,TRBJ1-1,CAILQGQTEAFF,TGTGCCATCCTACAGGGACAAACTGAAGCTTTCTTT
TRBD1,TRBV6-4,NA,TRBJ1-5,CASSETTGGTQHF,TGTGCCAGCAGTGAAACGACAGGGGGTACCCAGCATTTT
NA,TRBV7-9,once,TRBJ2-3,CASSNPGDTQYF,TGTGCCAGCAGCAACCCCGGAGATACGCAGTATTTT
TRBD2,TRBV5-1,NA,TRBJ2-7,CASSRGLADILGEQYF,TGCGCCAGCAGCCGCGGACTAGCGGACATTTTGGGCGAGCAGTACTTC
TRBD2,TRBV24-1,NA,TRBJ2-1,CATSDPGTRKMNEQFF,TGTGCCACCAGTGATCCCGGGACTAGGAAAATGAATGAGCAGTTCTTC
TRBD1,TRBV28,NA,TRBJ1-2,CASKEGQGANYGYTF,TGTGCCAGCAAGGAGGGACAGGGGGCCAACTATGGCTACACCTTC
TRBD2,TRBV7-3,once,TRBJ2-3,CASSPRLAGGTDTQYF,TGTGCCAGCAGCCCTCGACTGGCGGGGGGCACAGATACGCAGTATTTT
NA,TRBV27,NA,TRBJ1-5,CASSLSDGLTFSNQPQHF,TGTGCCAGCAGTTTAAGTGACGGACTGACCTTTAGCAATCAGCCCCAGCATTTT
TRBD1,TRBV19,NA,TRBJ1-2,CASSKDRGLRGGGYTF,TGTGCCAGTAGTAAGGACAGGGGGCTTCGGGGTGGTGGCTACACCTTC
NA,TRBV9,NA,TRBJ1-3,CASSATGAGNTIYF,TGTGCCAGCAGCGCGACAGGCGCTGGAAACACCATATATTTT
NA,TRBV2,NA,TRBJ2-2,CASSARGIRDTGELFF,TGTGCCAGCAGCGCACGGGGGATTAGAGACACCGGGGAGCTGTTTTTT
TRBD1,TRBV5-1,NA,TRBJ1-2,CASGQEKGGYTF,TGCGCCAGCGGACAGGAGAAGGGTGGCTACACCTTC
NA,TRBV27,NA,TRBJ1-6,CATRQYNSPLHF,TGTGCCACCCGACAGTACAATTCACCCCTCCACTTT
NA,TRBV30,NA,TRBJ1-6,CAWSVQSSYNSPLHF,TGTGCCTGGAGTGTACAGAGCTCCTATAATTCACCCCTCCACTTT
TRBD2,TRBV18,NA,TRBJ2-1,CASTSMTSLTYNEQFF,TGTGCCAGCACGAGCATGACTAGCTTAACTTACAATGAGCAGTTCTTC
NA,TRBV5-1,many,TRBJ1-3,CASSTTNRGAGNTIYF,TGCGCCAGCAGTACGACGAACCGGGGGGCTGGAAACACCATATATTTT
NA,TRBV9,NA,TRBJ2-7,CASSPGGSRTEQYF,TGTGCCAGCAGCCCCGGCGGCTCTAGAACCGAGCAGTACTTC
TRBD1,TRBV5-1,NA,TRBJ2-7,CASSFPGTGAYEQYF,TGCGCCAGCAGCTTCCCCGGGACAGGGGCCTACGAGCAGTACTTC
TRBD2,TRBV7-3,NA,TRBJ2-1,CASSQRLAGRYEQFF,TGTGCCAGCAGTCAAAGACTAGCGGGACGGTATGAGCAGTTCTTC
NA,TRBV11-1,few,TRBJ1-3,CASSLRRGSGNTIYF,TGTGCCAGCAGCCTACGTCGTGGCTCTGGAAACACCATATATTTT
NA,TRBV6-5,NA,TRBJ2-7,CASSLQSSYEQYF,TGTGCCAGCAGCCTACAGAGCTCCTACGAGCAGTACTTC
NA,TRBV2,NA,TRBJ1-1,CASSAEQGNTEAFF,TGTGCCAGCAGTGCCGAACAGGGAAACACTGAAGCTTTCTTT
NA,TRBV28,NA,TRBJ1-1,CASDGQGQEAFF,TGTGCCAGCGATGGCCAGGGACAAGAAGCTTTCTTT
TRBD2,TRBV24-1,NA,TRBJ2-2,CATSDPSGALAGELFF,TGTGCCACCAGTGATCCTAGCGGGGCCTTGGCCGGGGAGCTGTTTTTT
TRBD1,TRBV28,NA,TRBJ1-5,CASTGGQVVQPQHF,TGTGCCAGCACCGGGGGACAGGTAGTCCAGCCCCAGCATTTT
NA,TRBV20-1,NA,TRBJ2-1,CSARTTDEQFF,TGCAGTGCTAGGACAACGGATGAGCAGTTCTTC
TRBD1,TRBV27,NA,TRBJ2-2,CASSSTGGSLALFF,TGTGCCAGCAGCTCAACAGGGGGGTCCCTCGCGCTGTTTTTT
TRBD1,TRBV5-4,many,TRBJ1-3,CASSGQGSSGNTIYF,TGTGCCAGCAGCGGACAGGGGAGCTCTGGAAACACCATATATTTT
NA,TRBV12-3/TRBV12-4,NA,TRBJ1-2,CASSYQGSGYTF,TGTGCCAGCAGTTATCAGGGAAGCGGCTACACCTTC
NA,TRBV7-7,NA,TRBJ2-1,CASSPGGGARNEQFF,TGTGCTAGCAGCCCGGGCGGAGGGGCAAGGAATGAGCAGTTCTTC
TRBD1,TRBV5-1,NA,TRBJ2-7,CASSPTTGQGIEQYF,TGCGCCAGCAGCCCCACTACCGGACAGGGGATCGAGCAGTACTTC
NA,TRBV6-5,NA,TRBJ2-4,CASTAGGSGNIQYF,TGTGCCAGCACCGCAGGGGGTAGCGGAAACATTCAGTACTTC
TRBD1,TRBV6-5,once,TRBJ2-1,CASSKDRGGGKQFF,TGTGCCAGCAGTAAGGACAGGGGAGGTGGAAAGCAGTTCTTC
NA,TRBV6-6,NA,TRBJ1-6,CASSFPPRTANSPLHF,TGTGCCAGCAGTTTCCCGCCGAGGACAGCAAATTCACCCCTCCACTTT
TRBD1,TRBV27,NA,TRBJ1-5,CASRQGPTQPQHF,TGTGCCAGCCGACAGGGGCCAACTCAGCCCCAGCATTTT
NA,TRBV6-5,NA,TRBJ1-2,CASRRSTVGGYTF,TGTGCCAGCAGGCGATCGACAGTAGGCGGCTACACCTTC
TRBD2,TRBV5-1,once,TRBJ2-1,CASSFNAGVTGREFF,TGCGCCAGCAGCTTCAACGCGGGGGTTACGGGGAGGGAGTTCTTC
NA,TRBV6-5,NA,TRBJ2-7,CASRDRTPGAYEQYF,TGTGCCAGCAGGGACCGGACACCGGGAGCCTACGAGCAGTACTTC
NA,TRBV18,NA,TRBJ1-1,CASSPTRVREVNTEAFF,TGTGCCAGCTCACCGACTAGGGTACGTGAGGTGAACACTGAAGCTTTCTTT